This T cell receptor (beta chain) was found in a study of kidney transplant recipient with SARS-CoV-2 infection. In TCRdb, the reads were re-called with MiXCR into one record per CDR3 protein. The sample holds approximately 250,000 distinct CDR3 sequences, roughly 26% seen once. There are many counts of this clonotype. The CDR3 extends over 14 amino acids. Germline values: CDR1 SGDLS, CDR2 YYNGEE. Trimming removed 0 bases at V and 4 bases at J, with 10 bases between. The V and J genes are TRBV9 and TRBJ1-2, with unresolved D. The sequence was collected from a male patient in his 30s who had COVID-19 and was a kidney transplant recipient. Part of the T cell pool may stem from the graft donor. The source material was a blood sample, sampled at baseline and on day 111 from a kidney transplant recipient. The CDR3: CASSVDMGSYGYTF. CDR3 bases: TGTGCCAGCAGCGTAGACATGGGGTCCTATGGCTACACCTTC.